This TCR beta chain was sequenced during a study of identical twins. Details on this clonotype: Its antigen is not identified.

A universal primer site was incorporated via template switching, and the cDNA contained unique molecular identifiers. TCRdb fed the 5' RACE reads into MiXCR, producing one record per CDR3 protein. Here the sample spans some 730,000 distinct CDR3 sequences, 15% to 20% being singletons. This CDR3 comprises 16 residues. V lost 0 bases and J lost 9; bases outside the gene matches: 10. The germline V gene has CDR1 DFQATT and CDR2 SNEGSKA (reference sequence). Study conclusions and caveats: Analyses based on zero insertions could be partly confounded by invariant MAIT and iNKT cells.

The same sample was also studied in work on T cells expressing NK-cell markers.

Sample: PBMCs. The clonotype originates from a woman aged 18 to 35 in good health. The gene calls are TRBV20-1 and TRBJ2-1, with 11 bases aligning to TRBD2. Here the CDR3 reads CSARDGTSGEWGEQFF. CDR3 bases: TGCAGTGCTAGAGACGGGACTAGCGGAGAGTGGGGTGAGCAGTTCTTC.